These 9 T cell receptor beta chains were all obtained from the same sample, sequenced in a study of shared clonotypes between healthy human individuals. Naive CD8 cells were CD45RO-negative, positively selected for CCR7, excluding terminally differentiated effector memory CD45RA+ cells. TCRdb keeps only in-frame clones here, not all; method: immunoSEQ multiplex PCR. The sample has about 700,000 clones, just over 90% seen once. The sequenced sample was naive CD8+ T cells sorted from blood. These TCRs come from a man in his thirties or forties in good health.

V and J are TRBV6-5 and TRBJ2-7; tentative D call: TRBD2 (6 bases). Germline CDR1 is MNHEY and CDR2 is SVGAGI. CDR3 size: 13 residues. V dropped 4 bases and J dropped 3 bases, with 10 bases sitting between them. The CDR3, as DNA: TGTGCCAGCAGTTCGCCGGGAGTCTACGAGCAGTACTTC. Its protein is CASSSPGVYEQYF.

This chain joins TRBV10-2 and TRBJ2-3; 9 nucleotides line up with TRBD2. Germline V gene data show CDR1 as WSHSY and CDR2 as SAAADI. There are 15 residues in the CDR3. V dropped 3 bases and J dropped 5; count of bases not matched to a gene: 6. For the CDR3, the DNA is TGCGCCAGCAGTGATGCGGGAGGGTACATAGATACGCAGTATTTT. Translated: CASSDAGGYIDTQYF.

The gene calls are TRBV27 and TRBJ2-7; possible D gene TRBD2, 6 bases. The CDR3 length is 16 residues. Germline V gene lookup returns CDR1 MNHEY and CDR2 SMNVEV (reference sequence). V lost 4 bases to trimming and J lost 0 bases, with 16 bases between them. Here the CDR3 reads CASSSPRWGDSYEQYF. DNA of the CDR3: TGTGCCAGCAGTTCTCCCAGGTGGGGGGACTCCTACGAGCAGTACTTC.

A remark on this clone: Given a much more abundant clone one base away, this may be a read error. The V gene is TRBV9, the J gene TRBJ2-2; D is ambiguous. Germline CDR1 and CDR2: SGDLS and YYNGEE. The V end lost 4 bases, the J end lost 5 bases, and 6 bases lay between the germline ends. This CDR3 comprises 12 residues. The CDR3 bases are TGTGCCAGCAGCCCTGGGACCGGGGAGCTGTTTTTT. Translated, it gives CASSPGTGELFF.

This clone was observed once. The rearrangement links TRBV27 to TRBJ1-5; D possibly corresponds to TRBD1 (5 bases). The germline V and J ends were trimmed by 2 bases and 6 bases, with 14 bases remaining between them. The CDR3 runs to 15 residues. Germline-derived CDR1 and CDR2 are MNHEY and SMNVEV (reference sequence). For the CDR3, the DNA is TGTGCCAGCAGTTTAGGCCCCGTAGGGGCTCAGCCCCAGCATTTT. Protein product: CASSLGPVGAQPQHF.

This chain links TRBV28 with TRBJ2-1, with a weak D call TRBD1 (6 bases). Between the trimmed V and J ends, which lost 3 bases and 6 bases, there was a span of 15 bases. Germline V gene sequence: CDR1 MDHEN, CDR2 SYDVKM. This CDR3 has 15 residues. The CDR3 DNA sequence: TGTGCCAGCAGTTTCCGGGGTAGGGGGAGCAATGAGCAGTTCTTC. Residues: CASSFRGRGSNEQFF.

V and J are TRBV4-1 and TRBJ1-5; D may be TRBD1 (5 bases). Trimming cost V 1 base and J 0 bases, with 10 bases left between them. CDR1 MGHRA and CDR2 YSYEKL come from the germline V gene. The CDR3 is 16 residues long. CDR3: CASSQGQTLSNQPQHF. In DNA form, the CDR3 reads TGCGCCAGCAGCCAAGGACAGACCCTTAGCAATCAGCCCCAGCATTTT.

The chain links TRBV6-4 to TRBJ1-2, with D perhaps TRBD1 (6 bases). The V and J ends lost 10 bases and 2 bases respectively, with 11 bases between them. The CDR3 spans 12 residues. The germline gives CDR1 MRHNA, CDR2 SNTAGT. The CDR3 loop reads CATRQANYGYTF. The CDR3 DNA sequence: TGTGCCACAAGACAGGCGAACTATGGCTACACCTTC.

This clone appeared a few times. DNA for the CDR3: TGTGCCAGCAGCACCGGACAGGGCGGTCTTGGCTACACCTTC. Translating gives CASSTGQGGLGYTF. The rearrangement joins TRBV13 to TRBJ1-2; 8 bases map to TRBD1. The germline V gene encodes CDR1 PRHDT and CDR2 FYEKMQ (reference sequence). V was clipped by 5 bases and J by 7 bases; unmatched bases: 9. The CDR3 is 14 residues long.